Listed here are 28 T cell receptor beta chains from one sample, sequenced in a study of blood T cell repertoires in COVID-19. This table comes from immunoSEQ multiplex PCR, and its TCRdb copy is limited to in-frame clones, with some not included. The sample carries around 120,000 clones, just over 90% recorded once. Sequencing was carried out using peripheral blood. These receptors all come from a human donor with active COVID-19. The donor label of this sample is uncertain.

The V call is TRBV4-3, the J call TRBJ2-5; D unclear. Germline CDR1 is LGHNA and CDR2 is YSLEER. The CDR3 has 13 amino acids. V lost 0 bases and J lost 7, with 9 bases in between. CDR3 in amino acids: CASSQDGVRTQYF. CDR3 nucleotides: TGCGCCAGCAGCCAAGACGGTGTGAGGACCCAGTACTTC.

This clone came up once. The chain carries TRBV7-9 and TRBJ1-2, with TRBD1 matching 9 bases. The V and J ends lost 2 bases and 6 bases, in that order; junction bases with no gene match: 10. This CDR3 has 16 amino acids. The germline gives CDR1 SEHNR, CDR2 FQNEAQ (reference sequence). The CDR3 coding sequence is TGTGCCAGCAGCTTACAGACCCCGGGACAGGGTGATGGCTACACCTTC. This codes for CASSLQTPGQGDGYTF.

This clone occurred once. The chain has TRBV7-2 and TRBJ2-7, with D hard to call. V was clipped by 5 bases and J by 4 bases, with 6 bases between them. The length of the CDR3 is 11 residues. The V gene's germline CDR1 is SGHTA and CDR2 FQGNSA. The CDR3 DNA reads as TGTGCCAGCAGCGGAGCATACGAGCAGTACTTC. Protein product: CASSGAYEQYF.

The count of this clone is one. Relative to the germline gene, one junction end is altered; a read error may explain this. V usage is TRBV7-7 and J usage is TRBJ1-2; weak D call: TRBD1 (5 bases). Germline V gene lookup returns CDR1 SSHAT and CDR2 FNYEAQ (reference sequence). This CDR3 contains 10 residues. The DNA for the CDR3 is TGTGCTAGCAGCCTGGGGGGTCGCACCTTC. Protein: CASSLGGRTF.

This rearrangement joins TRBV6-5 to TRBJ1-2; D gene unclear. In germline, CDR1 is MNHEY, CDR2 SVGAGI. V lost 10 bases and J lost 4, with 16 bases in between. This CDR3 comprises 13 residues. The CDR3 loop reads CATMKEGSYGYTF. The CDR3 DNA follows: TGTGCCACCATGAAGGAGGGAAGCTATGGCTACACCTTC.

This chain joins TRBV24-1 and TRBJ1-3, with TRBD1 matching 8 bases. V was clipped by 4 bases and J by 6 bases; unmatched bases: 10. Per the germline V gene, CDR1 is KGHDR and CDR2 is SFDVKD. This CDR3 has 16 residues. CDR3 in DNA: TGTGCCACCAGTGAAGGGACAGGCGGACTCCAAAACACCATATATTTT. Translating it yields CATSEGTGGLQNTIYF.

V usage is TRBV4-2 and J usage is TRBJ1-3, with 9 nucleotides matching TRBD1. V lost 0 bases, J lost 0 bases, and 15 bases stayed unmatched. Per germline, CDR1 LGHNA and CDR2 YNFKEQ. CDR3 size: 21 residues. The CDR3 region is CASSQEMMGQGQLNSGNTIYF. CDR3 in DNA: TGTGCCAGCAGCCAAGAAATGATGGGACAGGGTCAACTAAACTCTGGAAACACCATATATTTT.

This chain links TRBV7-2 with TRBJ2-3, with TRBD2 matching 9 bases. Germline V gene data show CDR1 as SGHTA and CDR2 as FQGNSA. CDR3 length equals 16 residues. V was pared by 2 bases and J by 6 bases, with 9 bases of the junction left unmatched. CDR3 nucleotide sequence: TGTGCCAGCAGCTTATATAGGGCGGGGGGGGACGATACGCAGTATTTT. It codes for CASSLYRAGGDDTQYF.

The table lists this clone with a few counts. J is TRBJ1-1 and V is TRBV30, with 7 bases matching TRBD1. This CDR3 region has 13 residues. The V gene's germline CDR1 is GTSNPN and CDR2 SVGIG (reference sequence). The ends lost 4 bases at V and 4 bases at J; junction bases unmatched: 6. CDR3 nucleotide sequence: TGTGCCTGGAATGGTAACAGGGGCACTGAAGCTTTCTTT. It specifies CAWNGNRGTEAFF.

The V and J genes are TRBV19 and TRBJ2-5, with D maybe TRBD1 (6 bases). Germline V lookup: CDR1 LNHDA, CDR2 SQIVND (reference sequence). V lost 5 bases, J lost 2 bases, and 6 bases lay in between. The CDR3 has 12 amino acids. The CDR3 loop is CASSGTQETQYF. In nucleotides, the CDR3 is TGTGCCAGTAGTGGGACACAAGAGACCCAGTACTTC.

This chain joins TRBV5-4 and TRBJ2-7; TRBD1 agrees at 7 bases. CDR3 length: 16 residues. V lost 4 bases and J lost 0; bases outside the gene matches: 10. The germline V gene has CDR1 SGHNT and CDR2 YYREEE (reference sequence). The CDR3 DNA reads as TGTGCCAGCAGCAAAAGCCCGGGACAGATCTCCTACGAGCAGTACTTC. Amino acids: CASSKSPGQISYEQYF.

This clone was seen only once. The rearrangement joins TRBV4-3 to TRBJ1-2; TRBD1 is a possible D gene (5 bases). The ends were cut back, 1 base at V and 6 bases at J, with 9 bases in the middle. This CDR3 spans 13 amino acids. The germline gives CDR1 LGHNA, CDR2 YSLEER. The CDR3 sequence: CASSQVQGHGYTF. CDR3 bases: TGCGCCAGCAGCCAAGTGCAGGGCCATGGCTACACCTTC.

V gene TRBV7-2 combines with J gene TRBJ2-2; 11 bases line up with TRBD2. This CDR3 has 16 amino acids. The V gene end was trimmed by 2 bases and the J gene end by 6 bases; junction bases not matched to a gene: 5. Germline V lookup: CDR1 SGHTA, CDR2 FQGNSA. The CDR3 DNA reads TGTGCCAGCAGCTTAACTAGCGGGGGTTTGCCCGGGGAGCTGTTTTTT. This gives the protein CASSLTSGGLPGELFF.

V and J are TRBV7-8 and TRBJ1-1, with no clear D. Trimming stripped 5 bases from V and 8 bases from J, with 15 bases between. CDR1 is SGHVS, CDR2 FQNEAQ, per germline. The CDR3 is made up of 13 amino acids. Here the CDR3 reads CASSPSSPEEAFF. CDR3 nucleotide sequence: TGTGCCAGCAGCCCTAGTTCTCCTGAGGAAGCTTTCTTT.

The chain combines TRBV30 with TRBJ1-4, with 9 positions matching TRBD1. The CDR3 loop spans 16 amino acids. Trimming at V came to 1 base and at J to 11 bases, leaving 14 bases not matched to a gene. CDR1 and CDR2 (germline): GTSNPN, SVGIG (reference sequence). The DNA of the CDR3 is TGTGCCTGGAGTGCCCAAACAGGGGGCGCATTGGAGAAACTGTTTTTT. This translates into CAWSAQTGGALEKLFF.

This chain links TRBV27 with TRBJ2-7; 9 bases align to TRBD1. V shed 6 bases, J shed 0 bases, and the junction held 6 bases outside the gene matches. Germline CDR1 MNHEY, CDR2 SMNVEV (reference sequence). CDR3 length equals 15 residues. The CDR3 nucleotides read TGTGCCAGCAGCGGAAGACAGGGGGGCTCCTACGAGCAGTACTTC. This sequence encodes CASSGRQGGSYEQYF.

The chain recombines TRBV27 with TRBJ1-1, with a weak D call TRBD1 (5 bases). The CDR3 consists of 15 residues. Germline V CDR1 and CDR2: MNHEY, SMNVEV (reference sequence). Trimming stripped 8 bases from V and 0 bases from J, with 16 bases between. The CDR3 bases are TGTGCCAGCGGAATCGCGGGACGGATGAACACTGAAGCTTTCTTT. Amino acids: CASGIAGRMNTEAFF.

The V gene is TRBV4-3, the J gene TRBJ2-1; the D gene is possibly TRBD1 (5 bases). V gave up 3 bases and J gave up 4 bases, with 10 bases separating them. Germline V gene lookup returns CDR1 LGHNA and CDR2 YSLEER. There are 14 residues in the CDR3. CDR3 nucleotides: TGCGCCAGCAGCCAGGAACGACAGTACAATGAGCAGTTCTTC. Translating gives CASSQERQYNEQFF.

The J gene is TRBJ1-2, the V gene TRBV5-4, with 8 positions matching TRBD1. This CDR3 has 15 residues. Trimming took 4 bases from V and 4 from J; bases not matched to a gene: 9. Germline V gene lookup returns CDR1 SGHNT and CDR2 YYREEE (reference sequence). The DNA for the CDR3 is TGTGCCAGCAGCGCCGCTAGGGGACAGGCCTATGGCTACACCTTC. Its translation is CASSAARGQAYGYTF.

The rearrangement uses TRBV5-6 and TRBJ2-7; tentative D call: TRBD1 (6 bases). From germline, CDR1 is SGHDT and CDR2 YYEEEE. V lost 2 bases and J lost 3, with 15 bases in between. There are 15 residues in the CDR3. The DNA of the CDR3 is TGTGCCAGCAGCTTCACAGGGAAAAGAGTCTACGAGCAGTACTTC. Amino acids: CASSFTGKRVYEQYF.

A single count supports this clone. The chain recombines TRBV27 with TRBJ2-1; D unclear. Germline V gives CDR1 MNHEY, CDR2 SMNVEV (reference sequence). The ends were cut back, 4 bases at V and 3 bases at J, with 4 bases in the middle. The CDR3 loop spans 12 amino acids. This CDR3 is CASSYNYNEQFF. CDR3 DNA: TGTGCCAGCAGTTACAACTACAATGAGCAGTTCTTC.

The V and J genes are TRBV11-1 and TRBJ2-7, with D tentatively TRBD1 (5 bases). The CDR3 runs to 16 residues. The V gene's germline CDR1 is SGHAT and CDR2 FQDESV (reference sequence). Trimming took 4 bases from V and 1 from J, leaving 17 bases between them. The CDR3 sequence is CASSSPRQRVSYEQYF. The CDR3 coding sequence is TGTGCCAGCAGCTCCCCCAGACAGCGAGTTTCCTACGAGCAGTACTTC.

V and J are TRBV6-2 or TRBV6-3 and TRBJ2-6; TRBD2 matches 9 bases. Looked up from germline, CDR1 is MNHEY and CDR2 is SVGEGT. J was trimmed by 0 bases and V by 2 bases; bases with no gene match: 5. This CDR3 spans 18 amino acids. This CDR3 reads CASSYGSGGNSGANVLTF. CDR3 coding DNA: TGTGCCAGCAGTTACGGTAGCGGGGGTAACTCTGGGGCCAACGTCCTGACTTTC.

A note on this clone: One end of the junction fails to match germline, which may point to a read error. The V gene is TRBV6-1, the J gene TRBJ2-1, with D possibly TRBD2 on 6 matching bases. Per the germline V gene, CDR1 is MNHNS and CDR2 is SASEGT. The CDR3 contains 19 residues. The CDR3 DNA follows: TGTGCCAGCAGCGAAGACCTCTTCTCTATAGCGGTGGACCACAATGAGCAGTTCTTC. Protein sequence: CASSEDLFSIAVDHNEQFF.

The chain uses TRBV4-3 and TRBJ2-5; 10 bases map to TRBD2. Germline CDR1 and CDR2: LGHNA and YSLEER. CDR3 length: 16 residues. V shed 0 bases, J shed 5 bases, and the junction held 6 bases outside the gene matches. CDR3 residues: CASSQEPAGGRETQYF. The CDR3 DNA follows: TGCGCCAGCAGCCAAGAACCAGCGGGGGGGCGGGAGACCCAGTACTTC.

The J gene is TRBJ1-5, the V gene TRBV27; 8 bases are shared with TRBD1. The ends lost 3 bases at V and 4 bases at J; junction bases unmatched: 5. CDR1 is MNHEY, CDR2 SMNVEV, per germline (reference sequence). The CDR3 spans 15 residues. CDR3 DNA sequence: TGTGCCAGCAGTTTCGAAAACAGGGGGAATCAGCCCCAGCATTTT. Its protein product is CASSFENRGNQPQHF.

V and J are TRBV27 and TRBJ2-2, with no clear D. The germline V gene has CDR1 MNHEY and CDR2 SMNVEV (reference sequence). This CDR3 is built from 12 residues. Trimming left V 6 bases short and J 3 bases short, with 5 bases between. The CDR3 loop is CASRTYTGELFF. In DNA form, the CDR3 reads TGTGCCAGCAGAACTTACACCGGGGAGCTGTTTTTT.

As DNA, the CDR3 is TGTGCCAGTAGGAACAGGGAATCTGGGGCCAACGTCCTGACTTTC. It encodes CASRNRESGANVLTF. This chain uses TRBV19 with TRBJ2-6; possibly TRBD1 for D (6 bases). The germline V and J ends were trimmed by 6 bases and 1 base, with 10 bases remaining between them. Germline lookup yields CDR1 LNHDA and CDR2 SQIVND (reference sequence). The CDR3 runs 15 residues. The variable domain in full, completed from reference TRBV19 and TRBJ2-6, reads DGGITQSPKYLFRKEGQNVTLSCEQNLNHDAMYWYRQDPGQGLRLIYYSQIVNDFQKGDIAEGYSVSREKKESFPLTVTSAQKNPTAFYLCASRNRESGANVLTFGAGSRLTVL.